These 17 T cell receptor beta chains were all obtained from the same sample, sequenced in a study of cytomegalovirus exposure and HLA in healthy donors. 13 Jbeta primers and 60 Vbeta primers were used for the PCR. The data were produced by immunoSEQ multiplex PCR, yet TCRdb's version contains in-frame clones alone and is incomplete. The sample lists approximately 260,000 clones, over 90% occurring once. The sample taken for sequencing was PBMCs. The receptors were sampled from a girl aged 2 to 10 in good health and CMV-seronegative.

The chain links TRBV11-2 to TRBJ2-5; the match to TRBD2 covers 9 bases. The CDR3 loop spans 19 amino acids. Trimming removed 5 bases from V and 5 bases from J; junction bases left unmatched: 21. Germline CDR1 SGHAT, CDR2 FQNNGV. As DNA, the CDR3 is TGTGCCAGCAGCCCCCTCGGCTTGGAACTAGCGGGTAGGAGGGAGACCCAGTACTTC. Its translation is CASSPLGLELAGRRETQYF.

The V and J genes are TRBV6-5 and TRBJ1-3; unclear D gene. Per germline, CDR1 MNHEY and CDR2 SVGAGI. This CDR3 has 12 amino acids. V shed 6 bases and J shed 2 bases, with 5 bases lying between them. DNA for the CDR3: TGTGCCAGCAGGGAGGCTGGAAACACCATATATTTT. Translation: CASREAGNTIYF.

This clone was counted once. CDR3 protein: CASSPRAMAYNEQFF. The CDR3 DNA sequence: TGTGCCAGCAGCCCCCGCGCGATGGCCTACAATGAGCAGTTCTTC. V is TRBV9 and J is TRBJ2-1; no reliable D call. The CDR3 is made up of 15 amino acids. CDR1 is SGDLS, CDR2 YYNGEE, per germline. V was clipped by 4 bases and J by 2 bases, with 13 bases between them. Based on the CDR3 plus reference TRBV9 and TRBJ2-1, the full variable domain is DSGVTQTPKHLITATGQRVTLRCSPRSGDLSVYWYQQSLDQGLQFLIQYYNGEERAKGNILERFSAQQFPDLHSELNLSSLELGDSALYFCASSPRAMAYNEQFFGPGTRLTVL.

The CDR3 DNA sequence: TGCAGCGCGGGATCAGGAAATGGCTACACCTTC. This encodes CSAGSGNGYTF. The chain joins TRBV29-1 to TRBJ1-2; the D is unclear. Germline V gives CDR1 SQVTM, CDR2 ANQGSEA. V lost 7 bases to trimming and J lost 6 bases, with 12 bases between them. CDR3 length: 11 amino acids.

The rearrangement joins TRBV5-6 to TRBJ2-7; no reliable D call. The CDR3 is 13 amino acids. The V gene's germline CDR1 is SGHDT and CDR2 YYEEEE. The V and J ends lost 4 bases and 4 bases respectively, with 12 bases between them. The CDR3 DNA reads TGTGCCAGCAGCCTCAATTTAGCTTACGAGCAGTACTTC. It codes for CASSLNLAYEQYF. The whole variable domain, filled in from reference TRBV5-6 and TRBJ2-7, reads DAGVTQSPTHLIKTRGQQVTLRCSPKSGHDTVSWYQQALGQGPQFIFQYYEEEERQRGNFPDRFSGHQFPNYSSELNVNALLLGDSALYLCASSLNLAYEQYFGPGTRLTVT.

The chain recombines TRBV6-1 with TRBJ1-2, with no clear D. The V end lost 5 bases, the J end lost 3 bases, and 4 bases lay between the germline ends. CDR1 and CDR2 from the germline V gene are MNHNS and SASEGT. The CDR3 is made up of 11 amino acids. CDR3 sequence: CASSQDYGYTF. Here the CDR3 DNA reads TGTGCCAGCAGTCAGGACTATGGCTACACCTTC.

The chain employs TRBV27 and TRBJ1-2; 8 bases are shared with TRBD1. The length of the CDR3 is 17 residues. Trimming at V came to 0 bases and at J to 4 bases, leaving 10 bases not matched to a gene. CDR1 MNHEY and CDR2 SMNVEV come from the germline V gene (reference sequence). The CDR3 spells CASSLSGAGGAFYGYTF. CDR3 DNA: TGTGCCAGCAGTTTATCAGGAGCAGGGGGCGCTTTCTATGGCTACACCTTC.

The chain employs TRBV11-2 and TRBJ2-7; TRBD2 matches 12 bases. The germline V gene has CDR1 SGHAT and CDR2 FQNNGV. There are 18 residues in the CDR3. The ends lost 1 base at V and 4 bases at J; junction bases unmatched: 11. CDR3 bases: TGTGCCAGCAGCTTAGCCCAACTAGCGGGAGGCACAGTGTACGAGCAGTACTTC. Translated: CASSLAQLAGGTVYEQYF.

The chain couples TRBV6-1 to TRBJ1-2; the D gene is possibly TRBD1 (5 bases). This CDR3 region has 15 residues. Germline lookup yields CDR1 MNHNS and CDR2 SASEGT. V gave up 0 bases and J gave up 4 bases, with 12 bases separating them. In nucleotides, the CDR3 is TGTGCCAGCAGTGAAGCGTGGAGGGGCCCCTATGGCTACACCTTC. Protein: CASSEAWRGPYGYTF.

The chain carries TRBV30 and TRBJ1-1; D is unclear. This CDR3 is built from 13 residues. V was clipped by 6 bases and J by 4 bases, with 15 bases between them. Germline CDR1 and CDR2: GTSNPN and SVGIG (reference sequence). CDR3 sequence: CACEAFLGTEAFF. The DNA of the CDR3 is TGTGCCTGCGAAGCGTTTTTGGGCACTGAAGCTTTCTTT.

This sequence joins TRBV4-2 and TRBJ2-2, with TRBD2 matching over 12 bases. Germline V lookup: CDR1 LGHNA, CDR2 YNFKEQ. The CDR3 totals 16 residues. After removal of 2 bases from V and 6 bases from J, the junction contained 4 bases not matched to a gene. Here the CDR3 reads CASSQRLAGDAGELFF. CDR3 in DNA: TGTGCCAGCAGCCAACGACTAGCGGGAGACGCCGGGGAGCTGTTTTTT.

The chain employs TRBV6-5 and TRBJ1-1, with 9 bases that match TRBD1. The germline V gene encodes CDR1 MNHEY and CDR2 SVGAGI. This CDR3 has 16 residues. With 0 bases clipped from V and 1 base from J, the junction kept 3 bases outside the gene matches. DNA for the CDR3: TGTGCCAGCAGTTACTCGTGGGGACAGGGGAACACTGAAGCTTTCTTT. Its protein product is CASSYSWGQGNTEAFF.

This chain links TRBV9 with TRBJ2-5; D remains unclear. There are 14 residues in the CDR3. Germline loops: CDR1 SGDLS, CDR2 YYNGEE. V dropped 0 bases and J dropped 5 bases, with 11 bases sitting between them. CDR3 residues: CASSVDLGSETQYF. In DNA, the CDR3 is TGTGCCAGCAGCGTAGATCTAGGCTCGGAGACCCAGTACTTC.

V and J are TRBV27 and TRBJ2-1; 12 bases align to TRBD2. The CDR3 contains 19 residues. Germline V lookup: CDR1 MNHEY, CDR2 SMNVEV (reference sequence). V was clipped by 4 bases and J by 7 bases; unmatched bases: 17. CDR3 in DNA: TGTGCCAGCAGTTCCCATGTGGGTCCTAGCGGGGGGGCGGAGAATGAGCAGTTCTTC. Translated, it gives CASSSHVGPSGGAENEQFF.

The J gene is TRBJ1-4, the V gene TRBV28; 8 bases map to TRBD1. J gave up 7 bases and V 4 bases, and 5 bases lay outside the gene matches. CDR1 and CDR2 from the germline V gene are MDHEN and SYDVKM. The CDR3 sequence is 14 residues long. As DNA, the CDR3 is TGTGCCAGCAGTTCCGGACAGGGAACTGAAAAACTGTTTTTT. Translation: CASSSGQGTEKLFF. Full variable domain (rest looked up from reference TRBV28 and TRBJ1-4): DVKVTQSSRYLVKRTGEKVFLECVQDMDHENMFWYRQDPGLGLRLIYFSYDVKMKEKGDIPEGYSVSREKKERFSLILESASTNQTSMYLCASSSGQGTEKLFFGSGTQLSVL.

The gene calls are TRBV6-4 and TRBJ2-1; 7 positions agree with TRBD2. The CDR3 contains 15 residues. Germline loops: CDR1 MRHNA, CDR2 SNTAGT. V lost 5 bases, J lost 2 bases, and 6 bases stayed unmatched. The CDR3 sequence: CASSSGLSTYNEQFF. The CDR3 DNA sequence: TGTGCCAGCAGTTCGGGACTATCAACCTACAATGAGCAGTTCTTC.

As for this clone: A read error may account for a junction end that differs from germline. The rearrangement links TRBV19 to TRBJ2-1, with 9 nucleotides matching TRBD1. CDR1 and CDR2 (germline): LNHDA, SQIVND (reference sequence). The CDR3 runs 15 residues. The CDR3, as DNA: TGTGCCAGTAGTTTAACCGGGACAGGGTCCAATCAGCAGTTCTTC. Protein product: CASSLTGTGSNQQFF.